The subject of this entry is one T cell receptor beta chain. Sequencing of unsorted PBMC DNA was carried out using ten immunoSEQ deep assay plates. Method: immunoSEQ multiplex PCR; TCRdb's copy keeps in-frame clones and lacks some. The sample carries about 560,000 clones, around 78% recorded once. These data originate in a study of shared clonotypes between healthy human individuals. Study details: Donors consisted of two women and three men between 18 and 49.

Trimming cost V 1 base and J 6 bases, with 16 bases left between them. Germline CDR1 and CDR2: SGHTA and FQGNSA. The CDR3 extends over 15 amino acids. The receptor's source is a woman aged 40 to 50 in good health. Some clones in this sample may be carry-over from other donors' samples. The V gene is TRBV7-2, the J gene TRBJ2-7; TRBD2 is a possible D gene (5 bases). Material for sequencing was PBMCs. Here the CDR3 DNA reads TGTGCCAGCAGCTTAGAGTATGCGAGGGCGGGCGAGCAGTACTTC. It translates to CASSLEYARAGEQYF.